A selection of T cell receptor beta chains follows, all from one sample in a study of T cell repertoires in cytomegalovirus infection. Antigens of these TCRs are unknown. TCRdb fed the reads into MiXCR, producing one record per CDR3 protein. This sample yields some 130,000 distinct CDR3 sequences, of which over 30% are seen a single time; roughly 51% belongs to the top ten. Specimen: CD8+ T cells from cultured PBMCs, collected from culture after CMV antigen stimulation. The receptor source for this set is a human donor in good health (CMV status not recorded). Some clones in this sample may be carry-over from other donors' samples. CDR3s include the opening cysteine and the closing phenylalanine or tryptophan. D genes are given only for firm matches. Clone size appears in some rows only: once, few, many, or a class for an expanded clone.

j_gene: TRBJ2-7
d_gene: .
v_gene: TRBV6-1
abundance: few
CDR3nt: TGTGCCAGCAGTGAAGCGGAGGGCTACGAGCAGTACTTC
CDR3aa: CASSEAEGYEQYF

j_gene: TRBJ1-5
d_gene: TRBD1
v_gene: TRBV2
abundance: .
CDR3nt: TGTGCCAGCAGTGCTGGACAGGGGGCAGAGTATCAGCCCCAGCATTTT
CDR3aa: CASSAGQGAEYQPQHF

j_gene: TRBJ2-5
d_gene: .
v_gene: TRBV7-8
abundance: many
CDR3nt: TGTGCCAGCAGCTTAGAAAATTTTGGGCCAGAAGAGACCCAGTACTTC
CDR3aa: CASSLENFGPEETQYF

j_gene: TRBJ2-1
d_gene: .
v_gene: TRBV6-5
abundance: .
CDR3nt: TGTGCCAGCAGTTTACCGGGGACGGAAGACAATGAGCAGTTCTTC
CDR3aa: CASSLPGTEDNEQFF

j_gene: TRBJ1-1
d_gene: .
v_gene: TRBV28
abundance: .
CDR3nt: TGTGCCAGCAGTTTGCCTGACCGATACCTGAACACTGAAGCTTTCTTT
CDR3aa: CASSLPDRYLNTEAFF

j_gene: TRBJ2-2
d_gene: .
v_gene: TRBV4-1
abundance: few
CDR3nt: TGCGCCAGCAGCCCCTCCTTCTCGGCAGGTCTCACCGGGGAGCTGTTTTTT
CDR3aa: CASSPSFSAGLTGELFF

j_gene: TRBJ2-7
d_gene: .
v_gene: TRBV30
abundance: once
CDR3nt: TGTGCCTGGAGAGGCCCTGGGGGGGCTGACGAGCAGTACTTC
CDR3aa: CAWRGPGGADEQYF

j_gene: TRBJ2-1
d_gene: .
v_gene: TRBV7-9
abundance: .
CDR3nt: TGTGCCAGCAGCTGGGACGGGGACTGGAATGAGCAGTTCTTC
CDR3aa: CASSWDGDWNEQFF

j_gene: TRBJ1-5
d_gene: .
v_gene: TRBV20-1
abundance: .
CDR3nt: TGCAGTGCTAGAGAACTTCTCTCGAGTCCAACGAGCAATCAGCCCCAGCATTTT
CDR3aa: CSARELLSSPTSNQPQHF

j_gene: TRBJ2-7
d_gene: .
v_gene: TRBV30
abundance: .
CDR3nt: TGTGCCTGGAGTGTAAGCGGAGCCTACGAGCAGTACTTC
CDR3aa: CAWSVSGAYEQYF

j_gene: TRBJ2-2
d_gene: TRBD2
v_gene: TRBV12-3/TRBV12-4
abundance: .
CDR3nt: TGTGCCACCAAAGGGACTACCTTCACCGGGGAGCTGTTTTTT
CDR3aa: CATKGTTFTGELFF

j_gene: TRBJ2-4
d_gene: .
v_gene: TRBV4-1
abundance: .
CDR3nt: TGCGCCAGCAGCCAAGAGAGGGCGGCCAAAAACATTCAGTACTTC
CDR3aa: CASSQERAAKNIQYF

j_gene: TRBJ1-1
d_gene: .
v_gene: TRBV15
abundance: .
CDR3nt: TGTGCCACCAGCAGGCTCTCGCTAGGGGGACCGAACACTGAAGCTTTCTTT
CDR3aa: CATSRLSLGGPNTEAFF

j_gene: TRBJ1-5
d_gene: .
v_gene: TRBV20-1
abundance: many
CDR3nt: TGCAGTGCCAGGAGACAGGGCAATCAGCCCCAGCATTTT
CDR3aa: CSARRQGNQPQHF

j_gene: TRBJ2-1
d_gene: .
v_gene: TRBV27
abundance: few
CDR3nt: TGTGCCAGCAGTTTTACGGGGCTATCCTACAATGAGCAGTTCTTC
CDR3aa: CASSFTGLSYNEQFF

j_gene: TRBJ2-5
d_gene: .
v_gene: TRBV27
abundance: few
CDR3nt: TGTGCCAGCAGTTTGCAGGGGATGGAAGAGACCCAGTACTTC
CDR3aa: CASSLQGMEETQYF

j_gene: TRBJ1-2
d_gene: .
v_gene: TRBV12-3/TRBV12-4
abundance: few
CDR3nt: TGTGCCAGCAGTTCCGGGACGGGAGAGGATGGCTACACCTTC
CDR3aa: CASSSGTGEDGYTF

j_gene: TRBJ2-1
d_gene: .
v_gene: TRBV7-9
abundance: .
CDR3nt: TGTGCCGGCGGGTTTTGGTCAGAGAGGTACAATGAGCAGTTCTTC
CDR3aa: CAGGFWSERYNEQFF

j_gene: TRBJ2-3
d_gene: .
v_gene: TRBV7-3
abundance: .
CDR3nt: TGTGCCAGCAGCTTAGGTGGGGATCCAGATACGCAGTATTTT
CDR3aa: CASSLGGDPDTQYF

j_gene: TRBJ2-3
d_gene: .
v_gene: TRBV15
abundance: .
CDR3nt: TGTGCCACCAGCAGAGAATTGACAGATACGCAGTATTTT
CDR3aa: CATSRELTDTQYF

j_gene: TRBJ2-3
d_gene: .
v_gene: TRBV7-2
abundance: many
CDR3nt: TGTGCCAGCAGCTTAGTTACGGGGAGCACAGATACGCAGTATTTT
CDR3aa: CASSLVTGSTDTQYF

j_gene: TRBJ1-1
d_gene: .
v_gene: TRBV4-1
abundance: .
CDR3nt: TGCGCCAGCAGCCCTATCCAGGGGAGGTGGGATGAAGCTTTCTTT
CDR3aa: CASSPIQGRWDEAFF

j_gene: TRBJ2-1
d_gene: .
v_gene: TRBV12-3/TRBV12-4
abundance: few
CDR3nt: TGTGCCAGCATCCTAGCCAGCCTCTCCTACAATGAGCAGTTCTTC
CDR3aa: CASILASLSYNEQFF

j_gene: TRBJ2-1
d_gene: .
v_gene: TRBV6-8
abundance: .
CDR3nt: TGTGCCAGCAGTTACGGTCGGGCTGCCTACAATGAGCAGTTCTTC
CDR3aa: CASSYGRAAYNEQFF

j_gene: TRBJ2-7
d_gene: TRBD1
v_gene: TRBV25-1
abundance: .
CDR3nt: TGTGCCAGCAGTGACCCCGGGACAGGCTTCGAGCAGTACTTC
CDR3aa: CASSDPGTGFEQYF

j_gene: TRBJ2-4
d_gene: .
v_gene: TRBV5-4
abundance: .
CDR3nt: TGTGCCAGCAGCTCCTCTTTGGAAAACATTCAGTACTTC
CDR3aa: CASSSSLENIQYF

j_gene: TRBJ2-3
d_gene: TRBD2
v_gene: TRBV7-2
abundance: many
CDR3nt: TGTGCCAGCAGCGAAGTTGTAGCGGGGATCACAGATACGCAGTATTTT
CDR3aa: CASSEVVAGITDTQYF

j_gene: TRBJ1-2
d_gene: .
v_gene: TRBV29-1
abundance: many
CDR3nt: TGCAGCGTTGAGGCGGAGAACTATGGCTACACCTTC
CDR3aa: CSVEAENYGYTF

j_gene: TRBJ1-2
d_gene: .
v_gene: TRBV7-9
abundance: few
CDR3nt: TGTGCCAGCAGCTTAGTAGGGGACGGCCGTTATGGCTACACCTTC
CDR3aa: CASSLVGDGRYGYTF

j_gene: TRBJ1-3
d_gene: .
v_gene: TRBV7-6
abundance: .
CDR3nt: TGTGCCAGCAGCTCAGACAGAGGCTCTGGAAACACCATATATTTT
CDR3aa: CASSSDRGSGNTIYF

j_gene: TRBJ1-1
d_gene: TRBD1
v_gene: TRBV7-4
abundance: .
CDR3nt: TGTGCCAGCAGCGAGGACAGGAAGGATGCCACTGAAGCTTTCTTT
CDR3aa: CASSEDRKDATEAFF

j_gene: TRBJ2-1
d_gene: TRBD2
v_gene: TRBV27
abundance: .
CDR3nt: TGTGCCAGCAGTTTCGTAGCGGGGGGGCCTAATGAGCAGTTCTTC
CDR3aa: CASSFVAGGPNEQFF

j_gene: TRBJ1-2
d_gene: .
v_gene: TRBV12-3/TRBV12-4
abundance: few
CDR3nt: TGTGCCAGCTCGGATGGAGGGGGGCATGGCTACACCTTC
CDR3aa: CASSDGGGHGYTF

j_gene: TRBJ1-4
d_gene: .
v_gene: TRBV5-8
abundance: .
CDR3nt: TGTGCCAGCAGCTTGGAGGGCGGGTCTGCAACTAATGAAAAACTGTTTTTT
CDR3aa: CASSLEGGSATNEKLFF

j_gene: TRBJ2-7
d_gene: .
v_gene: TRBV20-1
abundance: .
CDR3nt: TGCAGTGCTAGAGATCCGGGGGTTCCCTCCTACGAGCAGTACTTC
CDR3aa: CSARDPGVPSYEQYF

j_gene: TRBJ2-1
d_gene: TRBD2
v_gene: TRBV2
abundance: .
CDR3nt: TGTGCCAGCAGCCTCGGGGGGGCGACCTACAATGAGCAGTTCTTC
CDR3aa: CASSLGGATYNEQFF

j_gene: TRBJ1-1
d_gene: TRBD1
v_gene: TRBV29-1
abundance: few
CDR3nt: TGCAGCGTTGCAGGGGGTTGGACTGAAGCTTTCTTT
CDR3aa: CSVAGGWTEAFF

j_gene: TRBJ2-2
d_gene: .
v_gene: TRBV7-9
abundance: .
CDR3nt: TGTGCCAGCGCCGGGACGAACGGGGAGCTGTTTTTT
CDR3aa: CASAGTNGELFF

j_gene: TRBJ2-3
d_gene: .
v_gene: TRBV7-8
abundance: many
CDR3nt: TGTGCCAGCAGCTTAGCCTCGGGTACGCAGTATTTT
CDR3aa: CASSLASGTQYF

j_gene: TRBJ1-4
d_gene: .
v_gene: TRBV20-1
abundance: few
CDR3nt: TGCAGTGCTATAGGAGATAATGAAAAACTGTTTTTT
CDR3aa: CSAIGDNEKLFF

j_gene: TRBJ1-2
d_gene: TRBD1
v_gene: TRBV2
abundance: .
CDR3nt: TGTGCCAGCAGTGACAGGGGGGACTATGGCTACACCTTC
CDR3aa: CASSDRGDYGYTF

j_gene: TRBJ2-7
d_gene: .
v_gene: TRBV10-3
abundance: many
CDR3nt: TGTGCCATCAGTGAGCCCCCCGTCTACGAGCAGTACTTC
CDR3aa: CAISEPPVYEQYF

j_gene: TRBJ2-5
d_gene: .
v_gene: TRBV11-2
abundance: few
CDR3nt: TGTGCCAGCAGCTCCCTGGGGGCGGAAGAGACCCAGTACTTC
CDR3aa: CASSSLGAEETQYF

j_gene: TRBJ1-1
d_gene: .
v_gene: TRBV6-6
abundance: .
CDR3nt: TGTGCCAGCAGAGTTACGTCGAGCACTGAAGCTTTCTTT
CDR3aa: CASRVTSSTEAFF

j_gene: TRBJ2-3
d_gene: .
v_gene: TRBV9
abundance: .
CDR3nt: TGTGCCAGCAGCCCCGATCTAGCTGTGAGGCCAGATACGCAGTATTTT
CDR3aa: CASSPDLAVRPDTQYF

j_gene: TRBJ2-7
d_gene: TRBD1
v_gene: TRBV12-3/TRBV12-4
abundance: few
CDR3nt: TGTGCCAGCAGTTTTGGGGGACAGGGGCAAGAGCAGTACTTC
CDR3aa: CASSFGGQGQEQYF

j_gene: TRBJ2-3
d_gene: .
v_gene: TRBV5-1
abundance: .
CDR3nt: TGCGCCAGCAGCCGGGGCCGGGCCGAAAAAGCAGATACGCAGTATTTT
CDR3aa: CASSRGRAEKADTQYF

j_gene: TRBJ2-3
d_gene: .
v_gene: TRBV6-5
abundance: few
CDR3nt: TGTGCCAGCAGTTACTACCTCACAGATACGCAGTATTTT
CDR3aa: CASSYYLTDTQYF

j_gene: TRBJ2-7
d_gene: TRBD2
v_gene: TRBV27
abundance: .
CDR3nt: TGTGCCAGCAGTACATCTAGCGGGGTCTACGAGCAGTACTTC
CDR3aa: CASSTSSGVYEQYF

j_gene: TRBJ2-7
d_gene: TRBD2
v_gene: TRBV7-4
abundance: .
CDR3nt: TGTGCCAGCAGCCCCAGACTAGCGGGGGGTAGCTCCTACGAGCAGTACTTC
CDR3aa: CASSPRLAGGSSYEQYF

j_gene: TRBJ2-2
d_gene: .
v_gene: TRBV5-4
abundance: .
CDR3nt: TGTGCCAGCAGCTGGGGGAACACCGGGGAGCTGTTTTTT
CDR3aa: CASSWGNTGELFF

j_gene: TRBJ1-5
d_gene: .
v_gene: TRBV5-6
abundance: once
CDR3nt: TGTGCCAGCAGCTTGGGCGGATTAGGCCGCAATCAGCCCCAGCATTTT
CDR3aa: CASSLGGLGRNQPQHF

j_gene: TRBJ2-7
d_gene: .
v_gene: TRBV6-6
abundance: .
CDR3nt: TGTGCCAGCAGTTACTCGATTGGCTCCTACGAGCAGTACTTC
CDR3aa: CASSYSIGSYEQYF

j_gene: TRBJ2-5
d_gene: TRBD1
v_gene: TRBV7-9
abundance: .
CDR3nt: TGTGCCAGCAGCTTAGTTACAGGGGGCTGGGAGACCCAGTACTTC
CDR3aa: CASSLVTGGWETQYF